One sample yielded the 29 T cell receptor beta chains listed below, sequenced in a study of blood T cells in healthy people across ages. A second about 6 to 12 cycle PCR used barcoded and J-beta primers. Each CDR3 protein gets one entry after TCRdb re-called the 5' RACE reads with MiXCR. The table records 750,000 to 950,000 distinct CDR3 sequences, 25% to 30% of them present only once. This sample also belongs to another study, concerning T cells of mothers and their children.

The specimen was blood. Receptors were obtained from a boy aged 5-17 years in good health.

The chain carries TRBV3-1 and TRBJ1-1; 8 bases agree with TRBD1. There are 16 residues in the CDR3. The germline CDR1 and CDR2 sequences are LGHDT and YNNKEL (reference sequence). Trimming cost V 1 base and J 1 base; bases outside gene matches: 5. CDR3 DNA: TGTGCCAGCAGCCAAGTAGCGACAGGGGCGAACACTGAAGCTTTCTTT. This codes for CASSQVATGANTEAFF.

The chain joins TRBV29-1 to TRBJ1-2; no clear D. Trimming left V 3 bases short and J 3 bases short, with 11 bases between. Germline CDR1 and CDR2: SQVTM and ANQGSEA. This CDR3 is 13 amino acids long. The CDR3 DNA sequence: TGCAGCGTTGAGGTGGCAGGCTACTATGGCTACACCTTC. Translated, it gives CSVEVAGYYGYTF.

The genes are TRBV7-9 and TRBJ1-2; 8 bases are shared with TRBD1. Germline V gene sequence: CDR1 SEHNR, CDR2 FQNEAQ (reference sequence). With 3 bases clipped from V and 1 base from J, the junction kept 10 bases outside the gene matches. The length of the CDR3 is 17 residues. The CDR3 DNA reads TGTGCCAGCAGCTTGCTAGGGGGGACAGGTCTTAACTATGGCTACACCTTC. This sequence encodes CASSLLGGTGLNYGYTF.

The CDR3 here is CASSLTSGEYEQYF. The CDR3 coding sequence is TGTGCCAGCAGTTTAACTAGCGGGGAATACGAGCAGTACTTC. J is TRBJ2-7 and V is TRBV12-3 or TRBV12-4; TRBD2 matches at 10 bases. The CDR3 covers 14 residues. Trimming took 2 bases from V and 4 from J; bases not matched to a gene: 2.

The chain joins TRBV5-1 to TRBJ1-2; D ambiguous. Germline V gene lookup returns CDR1 SGHRS and CDR2 YFSETQ. V was clipped by 4 bases and J by 0 bases, with 10 bases between them. CDR3 size: 14 residues. CDR3 nucleotides: TGCGCCAGCAGCAGATCGGATGCTAACTATGGCTACACCTTC. Protein product: CASSRSDANYGYTF.

The rearrangement uses TRBV6-6 and TRBJ1-3; D uncertain. Trimming took off 6 bases at V and 2 bases at J, with 14 bases between the two ends. This CDR3 region has 15 residues. Germline V gives CDR1 MNHNY, CDR2 SVGAGI (reference sequence). In DNA form, the CDR3 reads TGTGCCAGCAGCCACAGCCTCACAACTGGAAACACCATATATTTT. It codes for CASSHSLTTGNTIYF.

The chain recombines TRBV6-1 with TRBJ2-4, with D possibly called TRBD1 or TRBD2 (5 bases each). The CDR3 has 16 amino acids. CDR1 is MNHNS and CDR2 is SASEGT in the germline V gene. Trimming removed 5 bases at V and 4 bases at J, with 18 bases between. The CDR3 region has the DNA TGTGCCAGCAGTTATCAAGTGGGGGAACCAAAAAACATTCAGTACTTC. Amino acid sequence: CASSYQVGEPKNIQYF.

CDR3 sequence (DNA): TGTGCCAGCAGGGGGGTTGAAAAACTGTTTTTT. This gives the protein CASRGVEKLFF. The chain recombines TRBV12-3 or TRBV12-4 with TRBJ1-4, with D perhaps matching TRBD1 (5 bases). Trimming removed 6 bases from V and 7 bases from J, with 6 bases in between. CDR3 length: 11 residues.

The chain combines TRBV6-1 with TRBJ2-2; D is unresolved. The germline gives CDR1 MNHNS, CDR2 SASEGT. The ends were cut back, 6 bases at V and 0 bases at J, with 8 bases in the middle. The length of the CDR3 is 14 residues. This CDR3 reads CASRARTNTGELFF. For the CDR3, the DNA is TGTGCCAGCAGGGCACGGACGAACACCGGGGAGCTGTTTTTT.

This clonotype was picked up a small number of times. The chain employs TRBV7-9 and TRBJ2-7; possible D gene TRBD1, 5 bases. The CDR3 loop spans 15 amino acids. Germline V gives CDR1 SEHNR, CDR2 FQNEAQ (reference sequence). Deletions cut 4 bases from V and 0 bases from J, with 13 bases between. The CDR3 coding sequence is TGTGCCAGCAGCTCCCACAGGCGACTCTCCTACGAGCAGTACTTC. It specifies CASSSHRRLSYEQYF.

This clonotype has more than one count but fewer than ten. V and J are TRBV28 and TRBJ2-5, with D possibly being TRBD1 or TRBD2 (5 bases each). The J call is doubtful: the DNA matches TRBJ2-7 better. CDR3 length: 14 residues. CDR1 is MDHEN and CDR2 is SYDVKM in the germline V gene. CDR3 sequence (DNA): TGTGCCAGCAGTAGGGGACGTATAGCCTACGAGCAGTACTTC. Its protein is CASSRGRIAYEQYF.

This clonotype was recorded a few times. The J gene is TRBJ2-1, the V gene TRBV4-2; 12 positions match TRBD2. TRBJ2-7 explains the end of the DNA better; the J call may be wrong. CDR1 and CDR2 (germline): LGHNA, YNFKEQ. This CDR3 is built from 18 residues. CDR3 DNA: TGTGCCAGCAGCCAAGTGCTAGCGGGGGGGCCGACCGACTACGAGCAGTACTTC. Its protein product is CASSQVLAGGPTDYEQYF.

The V and J genes are TRBV20-1 and TRBJ2-7, with D unresolved. V was shortened by 1 base and J by 5 bases, with 9 bases between the two germline ends. The CDR3 has 12 residues. Germline CDR1 DFQATT, CDR2 SNEGSKA (reference sequence). The CDR3: CSARGDLNEQYF. The CDR3 DNA is TGCAGTGCTAGAGGAGATCTCAACGAGCAGTACTTC.

The rearrangement joins TRBV7-2 to TRBJ2-5, with D perhaps matching TRBD2 (5 bases). The V and J ends lost 3 bases and 1 base respectively, with 21 bases between them. From germline, CDR1 is SGHTA and CDR2 FQGNSA. The CDR3 spans 18 residues. The CDR3 DNA reads TGTGCCAGCAGCTTTGGGCTTAGGCGGATAGCGATCCAAGAGACCCAGTACTTC. Translating gives CASSFGLRRIAIQETQYF. Full variable domain (remainder filled in from reference TRBV7-2 and TRBJ2-5): GAGVSQSPSNKVTEKGKDVELRCDPISGHTALYWYRQSLGQGLEFLIYFQGNSAPDKSGLPSDRFSAERTGGSVSTLTIQRTQQEDSAVYLCASSFGLRRIAIQETQYFGPGTRLLVL.

The chain recombines TRBV12-3 or TRBV12-4 with TRBJ2-5, with 8 positions matching TRBD2. The DNA end lines up better with TRBJ2-7; the J call may be wrong. The CDR3 contains 18 residues. DNA of the CDR3: TGTGCCAGCAGCCCGATGGGTAGCGGGGTGTCGAGCTCCTACGAGCAGTACGTC. Translated, it gives CASSPMGSGVSSSYEQYV.

The chain couples TRBV29-1 to TRBJ2-1; possibly TRBD1 or TRBD2 for D (5 bases each). V was clipped by 4 bases and J by 0 bases, with 10 bases between them. Germline V lookup: CDR1 SQVTM, CDR2 ANQGSEA. The CDR3 length is 14 residues. As DNA, the CDR3 is TGCAGCGTTGTTCCAGGGAGCTCCTACAATGAGCAGTTCTTC. Amino acids: CSVVPGSSYNEQFF.

This chain uses TRBV12-3 or TRBV12-4 with TRBJ2-1, with D perhaps assigned TRBD1 or TRBD2 (6 bases each). Trimming left V 3 bases short and J 4 bases short, with 16 bases between. This CDR3 has 16 amino acids. The CDR3 bases are TGTGCCAGCAGTTTGGGGGGAAGAGGGGGATACAATGAGCAGTTCTTC. It encodes CASSLGGRGGYNEQFF.

This sequence joins TRBV20-1 and TRBJ2-5; 11 positions match TRBD2. The J call may be in error: the DNA end matches TRBJ2-7 better. This CDR3 is 15 amino acids long. Germline CDR1 DFQATT, CDR2 SNEGSKA (reference sequence). CDR3 loop: CSAASVAGGRAEQYF. CDR3 nucleotides: TGCAGTGCCGCCTCAGTAGCGGGGGGGCGCGCCGAGCAGTACTTC.

This clonotype was seen only a few times. The chain uses TRBV11-2 and TRBJ2-1; D is possibly TRBD1 or TRBD2 (7 bases each). The CDR3 length is 15 residues. From germline, CDR1 is SGHAT and CDR2 FQNNGV. Trimming cost V 5 bases and J 9 bases, with 20 bases left between them. The CDR3 loop reads CASSLGGGLAVEQFF. The CDR3 DNA is TGTGCCAGCAGCCTGGGAGGGGGCCTTGCAGTTGAGCAGTTCTTC.

This clonotype appeared many times. The junction differs from germline at one of its ends, possibly a read error. The V gene is TRBV5-1, the J gene TRBJ2-7; perhaps D is TRBD1 or TRBD2 (6 bases each). CDR1 is SGHRS, CDR2 YFSETQ, per germline. The CDR3 is 14 amino acids. CDR3 DNA: TGTGCCAGCAGTTTAGAAGGGGGAGGATACGAGCAGTACTTC. Encoded protein: CASSLEGGGYEQYF.

The sample holds a few counts of this clonotype. This chain uses TRBV12-3 or TRBV12-4 with TRBJ2-2, with D possibly TRBD2 on 6 matching bases. The CDR3 is made up of 16 amino acids. With 4 bases removed from V and 2 bases from J, the gap between germline ends came to 14 bases. In DNA, the CDR3 is TGTGCCAGCAGTTCCGGAGGGGCTGCAAACACCGGGGAGCTGTTTTTT. Its translation is CASSSGGAANTGELFF.

This clonotype occurred a few times. CDR3 amino acids: CASSSMPGQGGHIQYF. Here the CDR3 DNA reads TGTGCCAGCAGCTCAATGCCTGGACAGGGTGGGCACATTCAGTACTTC. This rearrangement joins TRBV7-8 to TRBJ2-4; TRBD1 agrees at 8 bases. The germline CDR1 and CDR2 sequences are SGHVS and FQNEAQ. The CDR3 has 16 residues. Losses at the gene ends were 4 bases for V and 8 bases for J; bases not matched to a gene: 13.

This clonotype was recorded a few times. The chain recombines TRBV12-3 or TRBV12-4 with TRBJ2-3; 7 bases fit TRBD1. The V and J ends lost 6 bases and 5 bases, in that order; junction bases with no gene match: 11. The CDR3 runs to 15 residues. The CDR3 here is CASRPDRARGDTQYF. In nucleotides, the CDR3 is TGTGCCAGCAGGCCTGACAGGGCAAGGGGAGATACGCAGTATTTT.

This clonotype was seen only a few times. The CDR3 here is CSAAGSDRETQYF. CDR3 sequence (DNA): TGCAGTGCTGCCGGGAGCGATAGGGAGACCCAGTACTTC. The chain carries TRBV20-1 and TRBJ2-5, with D perhaps TRBD2 (6 bases). The V and J ends lost 5 bases and 5 bases respectively, with 15 bases between them. The CDR3 is 13 amino acids. Germline V gene sequence: CDR1 DFQATT, CDR2 SNEGSKA (reference sequence).

The chain is built from TRBV5-1 and TRBJ2-3; D is unclear. Looked up from germline, CDR1 is SGHRS and CDR2 is YFSETQ. Trimming cost V 4 bases and J 0 bases, with 9 bases left between them. The CDR3 runs 14 residues. The CDR3: CASSQSGSTDTQYF. CDR3 DNA: TGCGCCAGCAGCCAAAGTGGAAGCACAGATACGCAGTATTTT.

The chain has TRBV29-1 and TRBJ2-5; no clear D gene. CDR3 size: 15 residues. The germline CDR1 and CDR2 sequences are SQVTM and ANQGSEA. Trimming stripped 4 bases from V and 2 bases from J, with 17 bases between. CDR3 sequence: CSVVPASTIQETQYF. The CDR3, as DNA: TGCAGCGTTGTTCCAGCTTCAACAATACAAGAGACCCAGTACTTC.

The chain carries TRBV20-1 and TRBJ2-6, with D possibly being TRBD1 (5 bases). Germline CDR1 is DFQATT and CDR2 is SNEGSKA (reference sequence). The CDR3 consists of 14 residues. V lost 4 bases and J 3 bases, leaving 10 bases between the germline ends. DNA for the CDR3: TGCAGTGCTAAAGGGGCGATTGGGGCCAACGTCCTGACTTTC. As protein: CSAKGAIGANVLTF.

This clonotype has more than one count but fewer than ten. The CDR3 reads CASSLNGTAPGLIQYF. CDR3 DNA sequence: TGTGCCAGCAGTTTAAATGGGACTGCCCCGGGTCTCATTCAGTACTTC. The chain recombines TRBV12-3 or TRBV12-4 with TRBJ2-4, with D possibly matching TRBD2 (6 bases). The CDR3 contains 16 residues. V lost 2 bases and J lost 9, with 20 bases in between.

The V gene is TRBV29-1, the J gene TRBJ1-6; no reliable D call. V lost 4 bases and J lost 7, with 5 bases in between. Germline CDR1 is SQVTM and CDR2 is ANQGSEA. This CDR3 is 11 amino acids long. The chain's CDR3 is CSVGGNSPLHF. The CDR3 DNA sequence: TGCAGCGTTGGGGGAAATTCACCCCTCCACTTT.